Below are 10 T cell receptor beta chains sequenced from a single sample in a study of patients and donors after allogeneic stem cell transplantation. TCRdb used MiXCR to reprocess the RT-PCR reads, holding one entry per CDR3 protein. There are more than 850,000 distinct CDR3 sequences in the sample; roughly 18% occur only once, and 5% to 6.5% lies in the top ten. The sample comprised blood, either unsorted or a sorted T cell fraction (not recorded which). The origin of the receptors is a human donor who was either an allogeneic HSCT recipient or a stem cell or donor lymphocyte infusion donor (not recorded which). It is not recorded whose cells these are; they may come from a transplant donor.

The rearrangement joins TRBV7-8 to TRBJ2-5; no clear D gene. The CDR3 runs 14 residues. From germline, CDR1 is SGHVS and CDR2 FQNEAQ. V lost 3 bases, J lost 5 bases, and 13 bases lay in between. The CDR3 nucleotides are TGTGCCAGCAGCTTTTACCTGGAGAGGGAGACCCAGTACTTC. Translating it yields CASSFYLERETQYF.

This clonotype was observed a few times. V and J are TRBV5-1 and TRBJ1-1; TRBD1 agrees at 9 bases. The germline gives CDR1 SGHRS, CDR2 YFSETQ. The CDR3 runs 13 residues. Trimming cost V 4 bases and J 9 bases; bases outside gene matches: 7. In DNA, the CDR3 is TGCGCCAGCAGCCTGGGACAGGGCCGGAAAGCTTTCTTT. Protein: CASSLGQGRKAFF.

The rearrangement joins TRBV20-1 to TRBJ1-4, with 11 positions matching TRBD1. V was pared by 0 bases and J by 4 bases, with 16 bases of the junction left unmatched. Germline CDR1 reads DFQATT; CDR2 reads SNEGSKA (reference sequence). The CDR3 loop spans 20 amino acids. CDR3 coding DNA: TGCAGTGCTAGAGACGGGCGGAACCGGGACAGGGGGTTATTTAATGAAAAACTGTTTTTT. Translating gives CSARDGRNRDRGLFNEKLFF.

This clonotype was observed a few times. The chain employs TRBV20-1 and TRBJ1-4; D call uncertain. The germline CDR1 and CDR2 sequences are DFQATT and SNEGSKA (reference sequence). This CDR3 is built from 15 residues. With 5 bases removed from V and 6 bases from J, the gap between germline ends came to 19 bases. CDR3 in amino acids: CSAVRRTPTYEKLFF. CDR3 coding DNA: TGCAGTGCTGTTCGAAGGACGCCGACTTATGAAAAACTGTTTTTT.

J is TRBJ2-5 and V is TRBV24-1; perhaps D is TRBD1 or TRBD2 (5 bases each). CDR1 and CDR2 (germline): KGHDR, SFDVKD. The CDR3 loop spans 15 amino acids. V lost 2 bases and J 2 bases, leaving 11 bases between the germline ends. The CDR3 sequence: CATSDSTGPQETQYF. The DNA for the CDR3 is TGTGCCACCAGTGATTCAACGGGACCACAAGAGACCCAGTACTTC.

The V call is TRBV20-1, the J call TRBJ2-1; TRBD2 matches 10 bases. Trimming cost V 6 bases and J 3 bases; bases outside gene matches: 8. CDR1 and CDR2 from the germline V gene are DFQATT and SNEGSKA (reference sequence). The CDR3 is 15 residues long. The CDR3 reads CSAAKRGGLYNEQFF. CDR3 coding DNA: TGCAGTGCAGCCAAGCGGGGGGGCCTCTACAATGAGCAGTTCTTC.

This clonotype was observed a single time. The chain employs TRBV3-1 and TRBJ2-7; 8 positions agree with TRBD1. The germline gives CDR1 LGHDT, CDR2 YNNKEL (reference sequence). With 5 bases clipped from V and 4 bases from J, the junction kept 7 bases outside the gene matches. The CDR3 is 14 amino acids. The CDR3 reads CASSSGGAVYEQYF. The DNA of the CDR3 is TGTGCCAGCAGCTCAGGGGGCGCGGTTTACGAGCAGTACTTC.

The chain recombines TRBV13 with TRBJ1-2, with TRBD1 identical over 9 bases. V shed 0 bases, J shed 8 bases, and the junction held 7 bases outside the gene matches. The CDR3 loop spans 15 amino acids. Germline lookup yields CDR1 PRHDT and CDR2 FYEKMQ (reference sequence). The CDR3 loop reads CASSLGWDRVRGYTF. CDR3 DNA: TGTGCCAGCAGCTTAGGATGGGACAGGGTGCGAGGCTACACCTTC.

This clonotype was recorded at least ten times. The chain carries TRBV20-1 and TRBJ2-7; D gene ambiguous. The germline V gene has CDR1 DFQATT and CDR2 SNEGSKA (reference sequence). The CDR3 loop spans 11 amino acids. V was trimmed by 3 bases and J by 4 bases, leaving 7 bases between them. The DNA for the CDR3 is TGCAGTGCTAGTAAGGGATACGAGCAGTACTTC. Encoded protein: CSASKGYEQYF.

This clonotype came up a few times. The rearrangement joins TRBV7-8 to TRBJ2-2; 7 bases fit TRBD1. This CDR3 has 16 amino acids. The germline V gene encodes CDR1 SGHVS and CDR2 FQNEAQ. The trim removed 8 bases at V and 4 bases at J, leaving 13 bases unmatched. The CDR3 here is CASLGHPGGSTGELFF. CDR3 DNA sequence: TGTGCCAGCTTAGGACACCCAGGGGGTTCCACCGGGGAGCTGTTTTTT.